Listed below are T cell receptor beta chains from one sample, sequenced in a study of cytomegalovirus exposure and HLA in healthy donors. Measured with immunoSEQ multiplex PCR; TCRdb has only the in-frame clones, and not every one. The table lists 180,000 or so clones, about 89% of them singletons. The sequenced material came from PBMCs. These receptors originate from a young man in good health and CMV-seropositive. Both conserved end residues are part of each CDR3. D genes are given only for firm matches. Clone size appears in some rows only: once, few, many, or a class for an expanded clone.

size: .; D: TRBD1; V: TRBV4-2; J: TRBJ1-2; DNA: TGTGCCAGCAGCCAAAAAACAGGGGGCCACTATGGCTACACCTTC; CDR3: CASSQKTGGHYGYTF
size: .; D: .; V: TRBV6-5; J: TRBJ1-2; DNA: TGTGCCAGCAGAGCCCCGGGTGGTTATGGCTACACCTTC; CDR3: CASRAPGGYGYTF
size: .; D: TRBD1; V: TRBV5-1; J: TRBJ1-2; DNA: TGCGCCAGCAGCTTGGCCCGGCAGGGGGACTATGGCTACACCTTC; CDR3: CASSLARQGDYGYTF
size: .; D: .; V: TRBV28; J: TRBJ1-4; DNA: TGTGCCAGCAGTTACGGTGAAAAACTGTTTTTT; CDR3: CASSYGEKLFF
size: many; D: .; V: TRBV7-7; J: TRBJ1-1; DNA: TGTGCCAGCAGATTCTTTGAAGCTTTCTTT; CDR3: CASRFFEAFF
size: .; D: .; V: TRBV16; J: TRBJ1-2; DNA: TGTGCCAGCGGACGGGTGGATGGCTACACCTTC; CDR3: CASGRVDGYTF
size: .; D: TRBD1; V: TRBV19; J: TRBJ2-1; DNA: TGTGCCAGTAGTATAATATCGGACAGGGGCTACAATGAGCAGTTCTTC; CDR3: CASSIISDRGYNEQFF
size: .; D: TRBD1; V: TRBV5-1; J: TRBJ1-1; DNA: TGCGCCAGCAGCCTCAAGGACAGGACCCAGAACACTGAAGCTTTCTTT; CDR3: CASSLKDRTQNTEAFF
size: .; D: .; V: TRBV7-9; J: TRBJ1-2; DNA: TGTGCCAGCAGCTTAGCTGGGACAAAAGGCTATGGCTACACCTTC; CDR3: CASSLAGTKGYGYTF
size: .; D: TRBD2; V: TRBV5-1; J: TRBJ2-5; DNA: TGCGCCAGCAGCTCCGGGGGGGCCAGGGAGACCCAGTACTTC; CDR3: CASSSGGARETQYF
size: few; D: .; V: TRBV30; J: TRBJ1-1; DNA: TGTGCCTGGGGACAGCAGATGAACACTGAAGCTTTCTTT; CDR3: CAWGQQMNTEAFF
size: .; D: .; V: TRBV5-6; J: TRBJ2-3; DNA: TGTGCCAGCAGCTTCCAAGGCACAGATACGCAGTATTTT; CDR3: CASSFQGTDTQYF
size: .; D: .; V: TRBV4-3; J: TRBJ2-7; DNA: TGCGCCAGCAGCCAAGATGGATCGAGACGCTACGAGCAGTACTTC; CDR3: CASSQDGSRRYEQYF
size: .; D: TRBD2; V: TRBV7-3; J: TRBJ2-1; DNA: TGTGCCAGCGCTAGGCGCCCAGCGGGAGGCCACAATGAGCAGTTCTTC; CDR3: CASARRPAGGHNEQFF
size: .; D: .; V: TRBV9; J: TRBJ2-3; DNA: TGTGCCAGCAGCGTAGGTAGGGTCACAGATACGCAGTATTTT; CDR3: CASSVGRVTDTQYF
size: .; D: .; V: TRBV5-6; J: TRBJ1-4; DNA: TGTGCCAGCAGCTTGTCGACTGAAAAACTGTTTTTT; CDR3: CASSLSTEKLFF
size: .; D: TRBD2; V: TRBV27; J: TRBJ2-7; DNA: TGTGCCAGCAGCGGAGCGGGAGTATCCTACGAGCAGTACTTC; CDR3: CASSGAGVSYEQYF
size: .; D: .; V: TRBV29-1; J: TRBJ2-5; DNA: TGCAGCGTAAGAAGGGAGACCCAGTACTTC; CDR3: CSVRRETQYF
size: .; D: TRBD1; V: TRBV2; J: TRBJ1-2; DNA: TGTGCCAGCAGTGAGGCGGGACAGCTCTATGGCTACACCTTC; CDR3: CASSEAGQLYGYTF
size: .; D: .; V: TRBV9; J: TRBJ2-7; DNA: TGTGCCAGCAGCGAGGGGGAAGGGTACGAGCAGTACTTC; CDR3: CASSEGEGYEQYF
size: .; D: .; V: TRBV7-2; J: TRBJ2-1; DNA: TGTGCCAGCAGCTTATACGGGGGTGGTGAGCAGTTCTTC; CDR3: CASSLYGGGEQFF
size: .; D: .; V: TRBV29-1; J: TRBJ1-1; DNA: TGCAGCGTTCGGTCAGGGACGGCGGCTTTCTTT; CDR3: CSVRSGTAAFF
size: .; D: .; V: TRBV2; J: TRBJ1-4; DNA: TGTGCCAGCAGTGATAGGGCAACAACTAATGAAAAACTGTTTTTT; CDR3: CASSDRATTNEKLFF
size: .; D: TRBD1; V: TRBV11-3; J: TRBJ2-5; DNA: TGTGCCAGCCGTGCCCGGACAGGGGGCCAAGAGACCCAGTACTTC; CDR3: CASRARTGGQETQYF
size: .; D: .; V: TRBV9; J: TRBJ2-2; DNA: TGTGCCAGCAGCACAGAAGGGGACACCGGGGAGCTGTTTTTT; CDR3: CASSTEGDTGELFF
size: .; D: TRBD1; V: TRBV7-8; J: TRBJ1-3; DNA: TGTGCCAGCAGCCCTGGGACAGCCTTCTCTGGAAACACCATATATTTT; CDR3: CASSPGTAFSGNTIYF
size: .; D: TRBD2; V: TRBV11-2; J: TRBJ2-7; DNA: TGTGCCAGCAGCTTACCGGGAGGAGGCGAGCAGTACTTC; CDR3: CASSLPGGGEQYF
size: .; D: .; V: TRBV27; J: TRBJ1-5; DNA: TGTGCCAGCAGTCTAAGGGGGGGGCCTCGCAATCAGCCCCAGCATTTT; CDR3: CASSLRGGPRNQPQHF
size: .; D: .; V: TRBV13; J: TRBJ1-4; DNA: TGTGCCAGCAGCGGTAGGGCGACTAATGAAAAACTGTTTTTT; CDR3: CASSGRATNEKLFF
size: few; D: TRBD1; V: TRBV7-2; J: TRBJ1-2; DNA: TGTGCCAGCAGCTTAGCGCAAGGCAGGGGGCGAGTAGGCTACACCTTC; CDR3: CASSLAQGRGRVGYTF
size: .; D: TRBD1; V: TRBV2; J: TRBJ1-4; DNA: TGTGCCAGCAGTGACGGGACAGGGGGCGAAACTAATGAAAAACTGTTTTTT; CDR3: CASSDGTGGETNEKLFF
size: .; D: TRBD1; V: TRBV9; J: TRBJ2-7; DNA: TGTGCCAGCAGCCGGTCGGACAGGAACTACGAGCAGTACTTC; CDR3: CASSRSDRNYEQYF
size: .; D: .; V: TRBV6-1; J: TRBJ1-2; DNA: TGTGCCAGCACCCAGGGTACCCATGGCTACACCTTC; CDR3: CASTQGTHGYTF
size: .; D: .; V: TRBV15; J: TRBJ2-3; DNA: TGTGCCACCAGCAGAGATACGGGGGGCCCAGATACGCAGTATTTT; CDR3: CATSRDTGGPDTQYF
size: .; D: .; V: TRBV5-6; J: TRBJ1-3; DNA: TGTGCCACCAATGTCGGGGGTTTAAACACCATATATTTT; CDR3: CATNVGGLNTIYF
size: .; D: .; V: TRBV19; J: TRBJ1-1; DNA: TGTGCCAGTAGTATGGCTGTGGGGGCGAACACTGAAGCTTTCTTT; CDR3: CASSMAVGANTEAFF
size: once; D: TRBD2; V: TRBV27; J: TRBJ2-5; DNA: TGTGCCAGCATTTTTAACGGGACTAGCGGGGGCCCCCAAGAGACCCAGTACTTC; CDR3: CASIFNGTSGGPQETQYF
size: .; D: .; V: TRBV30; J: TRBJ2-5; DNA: TGTGCCTGTAGTTCCGAAACCCAGTACTTC; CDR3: CACSSETQYF
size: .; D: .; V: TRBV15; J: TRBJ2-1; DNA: TGTGCCACCAGCCAGGGTGGGTACAATGAGCAGTTCTTC; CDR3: CATSQGGYNEQFF
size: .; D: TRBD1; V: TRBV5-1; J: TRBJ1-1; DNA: TGCGCCAGCAGCCAGACATTCGACAGGGTAAGCGCTGAAGCTTTCTTT; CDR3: CASSQTFDRVSAEAFF
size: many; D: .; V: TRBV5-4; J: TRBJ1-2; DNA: TGTGCCAGCAGCCTGACAGATAACTATGGCTACACCTTC; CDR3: CASSLTDNYGYTF
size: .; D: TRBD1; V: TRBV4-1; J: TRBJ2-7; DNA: TGCGCCAGCAGCCAACGACAGGGGAGCTCCTACGAGCAGTACTTC; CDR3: CASSQRQGSSYEQYF
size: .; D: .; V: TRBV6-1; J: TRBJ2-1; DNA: TGTGCCAGCAGTGACGACTATTCGAACGGCCTCTTC; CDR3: CASSDDYSNGLF
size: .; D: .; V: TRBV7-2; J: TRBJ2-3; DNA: TGTGCCAGCAGCAAGGACTACCTGAGCACAGATACGCAGTATTTT; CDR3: CASSKDYLSTDTQYF
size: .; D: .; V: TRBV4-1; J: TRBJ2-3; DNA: TGCGCCAGCAGCCCACACGAGGGGGGAAGCACAGATACGCAGTATTTT; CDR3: CASSPHEGGSTDTQYF
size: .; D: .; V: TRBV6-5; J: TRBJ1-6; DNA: TGTGCCAGCAGGCTACAGGTCCGAGATTCACCCCTCCACTTT; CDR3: CASRLQVRDSPLHF
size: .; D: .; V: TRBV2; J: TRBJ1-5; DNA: TGTGCCAGCAGTGAAGCGCTCGGCAGGGGAGGAGGTCAGCCCCAGCATTTT; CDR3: CASSEALGRGGGQPQHF
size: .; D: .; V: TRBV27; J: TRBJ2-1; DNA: TGTGCCAGCAGTTCGACTTGGAATGAGCAGTTCTTC; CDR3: CASSSTWNEQFF
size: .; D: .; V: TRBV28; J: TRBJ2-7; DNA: TGTGCCAGCAGCGTGAGCTACTACGAGCAGTACTTC; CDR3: CASSVSYYEQYF
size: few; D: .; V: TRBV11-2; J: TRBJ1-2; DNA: TGTGCCAGCAGCTTAGCGCAGGGCGGAGGGGGCTACACCTTC; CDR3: CASSLAQGGGGYTF
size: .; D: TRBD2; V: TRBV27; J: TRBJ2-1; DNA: TGTGCCAGCAGTCGGACTAGCTCCAATGAGCAGTTCTTC; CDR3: CASSRTSSNEQFF
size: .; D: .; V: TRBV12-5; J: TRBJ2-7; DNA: TGTGCTAGTGGTTTGGGACCTCCAGGGGTCGAGCAGTACTTC; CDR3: CASGLGPPGVEQYF
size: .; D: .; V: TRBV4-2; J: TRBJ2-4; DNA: TGTGCCAGCAGCCAAGAGCCCAGTCTAGCCAAAAACATTCAGTACTTC; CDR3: CASSQEPSLAKNIQYF